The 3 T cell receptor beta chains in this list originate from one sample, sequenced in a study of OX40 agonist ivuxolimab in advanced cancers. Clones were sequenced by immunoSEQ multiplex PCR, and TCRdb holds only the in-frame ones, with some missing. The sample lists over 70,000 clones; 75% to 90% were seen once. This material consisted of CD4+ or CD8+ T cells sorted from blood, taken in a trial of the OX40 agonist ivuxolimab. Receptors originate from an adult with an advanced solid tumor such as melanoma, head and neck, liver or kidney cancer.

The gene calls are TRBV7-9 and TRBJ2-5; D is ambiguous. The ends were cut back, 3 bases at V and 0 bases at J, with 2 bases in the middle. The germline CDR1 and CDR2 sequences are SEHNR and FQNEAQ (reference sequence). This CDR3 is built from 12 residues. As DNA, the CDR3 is TGTGCCAGCAGCTTCTACCAAGAGACCCAGTACTTC. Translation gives CASSFYQETQYF.

CDR3 amino acids: CAWSVLNTGELFF. CDR3 DNA sequence: TGTGCCTGGAGTGTTCTGAACACCGGGGAGCTGTTTTTT. The genes are TRBV30 and TRBJ2-2; no firm D call. Germline V CDR1 and CDR2: GTSNPN, SVGIG (reference sequence). The CDR3 sequence is 13 residues long. V dropped 0 bases and J dropped 1 base, with 3 bases sitting between them.

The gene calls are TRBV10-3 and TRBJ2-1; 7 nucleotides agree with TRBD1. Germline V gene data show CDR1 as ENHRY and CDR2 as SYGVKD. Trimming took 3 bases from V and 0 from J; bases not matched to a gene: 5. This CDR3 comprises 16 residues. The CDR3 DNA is TGTGCCATCAGTGAATTGGGGACAGACTCCTACAATGAGCAGTTCTTC. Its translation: CAISELGTDSYNEQFF.